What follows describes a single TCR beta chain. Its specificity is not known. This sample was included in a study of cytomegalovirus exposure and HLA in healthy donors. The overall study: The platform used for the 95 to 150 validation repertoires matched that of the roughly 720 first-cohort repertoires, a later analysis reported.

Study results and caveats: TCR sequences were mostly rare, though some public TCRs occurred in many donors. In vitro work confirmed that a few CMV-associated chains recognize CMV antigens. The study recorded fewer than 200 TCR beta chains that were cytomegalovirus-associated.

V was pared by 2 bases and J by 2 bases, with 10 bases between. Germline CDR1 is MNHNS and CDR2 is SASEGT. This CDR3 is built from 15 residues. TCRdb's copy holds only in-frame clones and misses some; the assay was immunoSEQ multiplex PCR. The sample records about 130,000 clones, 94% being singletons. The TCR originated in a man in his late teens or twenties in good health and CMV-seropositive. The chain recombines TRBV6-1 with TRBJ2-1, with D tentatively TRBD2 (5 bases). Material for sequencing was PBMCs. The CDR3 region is CASSERSGPYNEQFF. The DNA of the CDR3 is TGTGCCAGCAGTGAAAGGAGCGGTCCCTACAATGAGCAGTTCTTC.